Listed here are 30 T cell receptor beta chains from one sample, sequenced in a study of regulatory T cells in long-lasting Graves disease. Time point defined: newly diagnosed GD, antithyroid drugs for less than 3 months. PBMC RNA served as the TCR library source. Combining iRepertoire HTBI primers with Arm-PCR of CDR3 regions, the authors built TCR beta libraries. TCRdb fed the multiplex PCR reads into MiXCR, producing one record per CDR3 protein. This sample has approximately 250,000 distinct CDR3 sequences, with 15% to 20% found just once. The sequencing here drew on peripheral blood mononuclear cells (PBMCs), taken at new diagnosis, from a patient treated with antithyroid drugs. These TCRs come from a female donor with Graves disease.

Only a few counts were recorded for this clonotype. This chain links TRBV19 with TRBJ1-2; D not resolved. The CDR3 totals 15 residues. CDR1 is LNHDA, CDR2 SQIVND, per germline (reference sequence). Trimming removed 5 bases from V and 4 bases from J, with 17 bases in between. For the CDR3, the DNA is TGTGCCAGTAGTTCCGGTCCTACCCCTTCCTATGGCTACACCTTC. This translates into CASSSGPTPSYGYTF.

The genes are TRBV28 and TRBJ1-2; D might be TRBD1 (5 bases). CDR3 length: 16 amino acids. Germline V CDR1 and CDR2: MDHEN, SYDVKM. The V gene lost 7 bases and the J gene lost 5 bases, with 23 bases spanning the gap. CDR3 loop: CASTAGGIDYNYGYTF. As DNA, the CDR3 is TGTGCCAGCACCGCGGGGGGGATAGACTACAATTATGGCTACACCTTC.

This clonotype was observed at least ten times. CDR3 bases: TGCAGTGCTAGACTAGCGCCTAGAGAGACCCAGTACTTC. It yields the protein CSARLAPRETQYF. This chain connects TRBV20-1 to TRBJ2-5; tentatively, D is TRBD2 (6 bases). V lost 2 bases, J lost 4 bases, and 11 bases lay in between. Germline values: CDR1 DFQATT, CDR2 SNEGSKA (reference sequence). CDR3 length: 13 amino acids.

Worth noting for this clonotype: One end of the junction does not line up with germline, which may come from a read error. The chain links TRBV11-3 to TRBJ2-7; a possible D gene is TRBD1 (5 bases). CDR3 length: 12 residues. CDR1 and CDR2 (germline): SGHNT, YENEEA. The CDR3 bases are TGTGTCAGCAGCCCACAGGAATACGAGCAGTACTTC. Its protein is CVSSPQEYEQYF.

This clonotype was detected once. The chain is built from TRBV29-1 and TRBJ2-1; 7 bases map to TRBD2. V trimming: 7 bases; J trimming: 9 bases; junction bases outside the gene matches: 6. This CDR3 comprises 11 residues. From germline, CDR1 is SQVTM and CDR2 ANQGSEA. CDR3 in DNA: TGCAGCGGGGGGGGGTTTGGTGAGCAGTTCTTC. Residues: CSGGGFGEQFF.

The table lists this clonotype with many counts. The CDR3 loop is CASSEALPGLAGQSSYEQYF. CDR3 DNA: TGTGCCAGCAGTGAAGCGCTTCCTGGACTAGCGGGACAAAGCTCCTACGAGCAGTACTTC. The chain uses TRBV2 and TRBJ2-7; 12 nucleotides match TRBD2. Per the germline V gene, CDR1 is SNHLY and CDR2 is FYNNEI. J gave up 0 bases and V 0 bases, and 12 bases lay outside the gene matches. The CDR3 has 20 residues.

The sample holds many counts of this clonotype. The chain carries TRBV30 and TRBJ1-2, with a possible D match to TRBD1 (5 bases). Trimming took off 0 bases at V and 7 bases at J, with 12 bases between the two ends. The V gene's germline CDR1 is GTSNPN and CDR2 SVGIG (reference sequence). CDR3 length equals 13 residues. CDR3 sequence reads: CAWSVRDGLGYTF. CDR3 sequence (DNA): TGTGCCTGGAGTGTAAGGGACGGCCTTGGCTACACCTTC.

At least ten counts were recorded for this clonotype. V usage is TRBV2 and J usage is TRBJ2-7, with D possibly matching TRBD1 (6 bases). Germline V gives CDR1 SNHLY, CDR2 FYNNEI. The CDR3 has 14 residues. The V end lost 1 base, the J end lost 4 bases, and 11 bases lay between the germline ends. The CDR3 DNA sequence: TGTGCCAGCAGTGAAGACAGGGTCGGGTACGAGCAGTACTTC. Its protein is CASSEDRVGYEQYF.

The chain carries TRBV2 and TRBJ2-3, with 8 bases aligning to TRBD2. TRBJ2-7 matches the DNA end more closely, so the J call is doubtful. This CDR3 has 14 amino acids. The V gene's germline CDR1 is SNHLY and CDR2 FYNNEI. The CDR3: CASQLAASSYEQYF. The CDR3 DNA reads TGTGCCAGCCAACTAGCGGCCAGCTCCTACGAGCAGTACTTC.

This chain links TRBV9 with TRBJ2-1, with 8 bases aligning to TRBD2. Germline trimming cut 0 bases from V and 6 bases from J; bases unmatched to any gene: 5. The V gene's germline CDR1 is SGDLS and CDR2 YYNGEE. The CDR3 is 15 amino acids. The CDR3 loop reads CASSVAFGRVNEQFF. CDR3 nucleotides: TGTGCCAGCAGCGTAGCTTTCGGGAGGGTCAATGAGCAGTTCTTC.

The chain recombines TRBV6-1 with TRBJ2-1, with no clear D. V was pared by 10 bases and J by 9 bases, with 16 bases between. The CDR3 covers 12 residues. From germline, CDR1 is MNHNS and CDR2 SASEGT. Here the CDR3 DNA reads TGTGCCACCTCTCGAGTGATGGTTGAGCAGTTCTTC. Translation: CATSRVMVEQFF.

The table lists this clonotype with many counts. The chain carries TRBV18 and TRBJ2-5, with D unclear. The CDR3 is 15 amino acids. Germline V CDR1 and CDR2: KGHSH, LQKENI. Trimming stripped 2 bases from V and 2 bases from J, with 12 bases between. CDR3 loop: CASSPKIAEQETQYF. CDR3 bases: TGTGCCAGCTCACCAAAGATCGCAGAGCAAGAGACCCAGTACTTC.

This clonotype was observed many times. V and J are TRBV6-4 and TRBJ2-2; D call uncertain. The V and J ends lost 0 bases and 4 bases respectively, with 9 bases between them. Germline values: CDR1 MRHNA, CDR2 SNTAGT. The CDR3 has 15 amino acids. CDR3 residues: CASSDSGESTGELFF. The CDR3 bases are TGTGCCAGCAGTGACTCTGGTGAAAGCACCGGGGAGCTGTTTTTT.

This clonotype was observed many times. The chain combines TRBV28 with TRBJ2-7, with unresolved D. CDR3 size: 13 residues. Per the germline V gene, CDR1 is MDHEN and CDR2 is SYDVKM. V was pared by 4 bases and J by 6 bases, with 13 bases between. The CDR3 sequence is CASSSFSIGEQYF. CDR3 DNA sequence: TGTGCCAGCAGTTCCTTTAGTATCGGCGAGCAGTACTTC.

At least ten counts were recorded for this clonotype. The V call is TRBV12-3 or TRBV12-4, the J call TRBJ2-1, with D hard to call. V was shortened by 6 bases and J by 8 bases, with 17 bases between the two germline ends. The CDR3 consists of 14 residues. The CDR3 DNA sequence: TGTGCCAGCAGCTATGTCACGGAAGAGGATGAGCAGTTCTTC. Translated, it gives CASSYVTEEDEQFF.

This clonotype was found many times. This sequence joins TRBV24-1 and TRBJ2-3; 7 nucleotides agree with TRBD2. Germline V CDR1 and CDR2: KGHDR, SFDVKD. This CDR3 is built from 15 residues. Unmatched junction bases numbered 4, after V lost 0 bases and J lost 5 bases. This CDR3 reads CATSDLREAGDTQYF. In DNA, the CDR3 is TGTGCCACCAGTGATTTGCGGGAGGCTGGAGATACGCAGTATTTT.

Many counts were recorded for this clonotype. This chain links TRBV7-2 with TRBJ2-5, with 7 bases identical to TRBD1. This CDR3 region has 14 residues. The V segment lost 8 bases and the J segment 1 base; nucleotides outside the gene matches: 7. Germline lookup yields CDR1 SGHTA and CDR2 FQGNSA. CDR3 nucleotides: TGTGCCAGCCACTTCCGGACAGGCCAAGAGACCCAGTACTTC. It yields the protein CASHFRTGQETQYF.

This clonotype was recorded at least ten times. The chain has TRBV10-3 and TRBJ2-7; D ambiguous. The CDR3 covers 17 residues. V lost 3 bases to trimming and J lost 0 bases, with 18 bases between them. Germline V gene lookup returns CDR1 ENHRY and CDR2 SYGVKD. The CDR3 bases are TGTGCCATCAGTGATCAGGTCGCCAGCCCCCGCTCCTACGAGCAGTACTTC. Protein sequence: CAISDQVASPRSYEQYF.

This clonotype has a count of ten or more. This chain uses TRBV28 with TRBJ2-3; tentative D call: TRBD1 (7 bases). The CDR3 has 18 amino acids. The germline V gene has CDR1 MDHEN and CDR2 SYDVKM. Trimming stripped 4 bases from V and 6 bases from J, with 26 bases between. The DNA for the CDR3 is TGTGCCAGCAGTTCCCTAATTCGACAGGGAAGGGAGGTTGATACGCAGTATTTT. Protein product: CASSSLIRQGREVDTQYF. Full variable domain (outside the CDR3, taken from reference TRBV28 and TRBJ2-3): DVKVTQSSRYLVKRTGEKVFLECVQDMDHENMFWYRQDPGLGLRLIYFSYDVKMKEKGDIPEGYSVSREKKERFSLILESASTNQTSMYLCASSSLIRQGREVDTQYFGPGTRLTVL.

This clonotype was seen many times. This chain joins TRBV3-1 and TRBJ2-3; 10 bases map to TRBD2. J gave up 5 bases and V 8 bases, and 10 bases lay outside the gene matches. CDR1 and CDR2 (germline): LGHDT, YNNKEL (reference sequence). The CDR3 contains 15 residues. The CDR3 loop reads CASAAGGPRGDTQYF. In DNA form, the CDR3 reads TGTGCCAGCGCAGCGGGAGGGCCCCGGGGAGATACGCAGTATTTT.

This clonotype was seen many times. This chain joins TRBV24-1 and TRBJ2-3, with D possibly being TRBD1 or TRBD2 (7 bases each). The CDR3 is made up of 14 amino acids. Per germline, CDR1 KGHDR and CDR2 SFDVKD. Trimming left V 10 bases short and J 5 bases short, with 18 bases between. In nucleotides, the CDR3 is TGTGCCACGAGCCCACAGGGGAGGGAAGATACGCAGTATTTT. It encodes CATSPQGREDTQYF.

The gene calls are TRBV18 and TRBJ1-2, with D perhaps matching TRBD1 (5 bases). V was cut by 3 bases and J by 3 bases, with 11 bases left in between. The CDR3 sequence is 14 residues long. Germline lookup yields CDR1 KGHSH and CDR2 LQKENI. The chain's CDR3 is CASSPQGTDYGYTF. In DNA form, the CDR3 reads TGTGCCAGCTCACCCCAGGGAACGGACTATGGCTACACCTTC.

This clonotype was counted ten times or more. V gene TRBV10-3 combines with J gene TRBJ2-7; possible D gene TRBD1, 5 bases. This CDR3 is built from 15 residues. Trimming took off 3 bases at V and 4 bases at J, with 16 bases between the two ends. Germline lookup yields CDR1 ENHRY and CDR2 SYGVKD. The DNA of the CDR3 is TGTGCCATCAGTGACTCCCAGGGATTAAGATACGAGCAGTACTTC. Translating it yields CAISDSQGLRYEQYF.

This clonotype turned up a few times. The chain joins TRBV5-6 to TRBJ1-1; D unresolved. Germline CDR1 is SGHDT and CDR2 is YYEEEE. This CDR3 region has 14 residues. The germline V and J ends were trimmed by 4 bases and 2 bases, with 12 bases remaining between them. This CDR3 reads CASSTRALNTEAFF. DNA for the CDR3: TGTGCCAGCAGCACCCGGGCCCTAAACACTGAAGCTTTCTTT.

This chain links TRBV5-4 with TRBJ2-2; 7 positions agree with TRBD2. J was trimmed by 1 base and V by 0 bases; bases with no gene match: 6. Germline V gene sequence: CDR1 SGHNT, CDR2 YYREEE (reference sequence). The CDR3 is 17 amino acids. The CDR3 sequence: CASSLDGVAGNTGELFF. In DNA form, the CDR3 reads TGTGCCAGCAGCTTGGACGGGGTAGCGGGGAACACCGGGGAGCTGTTTTTT.

This clonotype has a count of ten or more. The chain uses TRBV19 and TRBJ2-1; D is uncertain. V dropped 6 bases and J dropped 0 bases, with 3 bases sitting between them. Germline V gene data show CDR1 as LNHDA and CDR2 as SQIVND (reference sequence). The CDR3 totals 12 residues. CDR3 in amino acids: CASSHSYNEQFF. CDR3 in DNA: TGTGCCAGTAGCCACTCCTACAATGAGCAGTTCTTC.

This clonotype was counted ten times or more. V gene TRBV24-1 combines with J gene TRBJ2-3, with 7 bases matching TRBD2. The length of the CDR3 is 11 residues. The V gene end was trimmed by 5 bases and the J gene end by 8 bases; junction bases not matched to a gene: 0. Germline V gene data show CDR1 as KGHDR and CDR2 as SFDVKD. The CDR3 DNA sequence: TGTGCCACCAGTGGGGGGGGTACGCAGTATTTT. Residues: CATSGGGTQYF.

This clonotype was counted many times. The chain joins TRBV18 to TRBJ2-7, with D unclear. This CDR3 spans 13 amino acids. Germline V lookup: CDR1 KGHSH, CDR2 LQKENI. V was trimmed by 5 bases and J by 3 bases, leaving 11 bases between them. The CDR3 sequence is CASSVRRGYEQYF. The DNA for the CDR3 is TGTGCCAGCTCAGTCCGGAGAGGCTACGAGCAGTACTTC.

This clonotype was picked up many times. This chain uses TRBV7-9 with TRBJ1-1; D is undetermined. V was trimmed by 0 bases and J by 3 bases, leaving 8 bases between them. CDR3 size: 14 residues. The germline V gene has CDR1 SEHNR and CDR2 FQNEAQ (reference sequence). The CDR3 sequence: CASSLAGSDTEAFF. The DNA of the CDR3 is TGTGCCAGCAGCTTAGCGGGGTCGGACACTGAAGCTTTCTTT.

DNA of the CDR3: TGTGCCAGCACCCTTCTCCCGGGACTAGTGAGAAGCTCCTACAATGAGCAGTTCTTC. This encodes CASTLLPGLVRSSYNEQFF. V is TRBV12-3 or TRBV12-4 and J is TRBJ2-1, with 8 bases identical to TRBD2. V lost 7 bases to trimming and J lost 0 bases; unmatched junction nucleotides: 17. This CDR3 is 19 amino acids long.